This paragraph reports one T cell receptor beta chain. Its target antigen remains unknown. This sample was taken from a study of monozygotic twins with inflammatory bowel disease (dated by TCRdb to 2018 to 2020). The study in broad terms: The full study comprised 28 monozygotic twin pairs: nine German pairs (four IBD-concordant, five IBD-discordant) and 19 IBD-discordant Danish pairs. The search for disease-associated traits relied mainly on comparing, within discordant pairs, IBD patients with their genetically identical healthy co-twins. Each individual had, on average, about 151 000 unique TCRalpha sequences and 181 000 unique TCRbeta sequences available for analysis.

Library preparation was by 5' RACE. For each TCR library, 3,000 to 4,000 ng of total RNA was used. For each sample, cDNA synthesis with SMARTScribe reverse transcriptase was split into eight separate reactions. During cDNA synthesis, unique molecular identifiers containing a 6-nucleotide sample barcode were introduced by template switching. Amplification of TCRalpha and TCRbeta cDNA involved two nested PCRs of about 15 and 9 cycles, and each PCR was followed by bead purification. Before amplification, cDNA was treated with uracil DNA-glycosylase and purified using the QIAquick PCR purification kit. The second PCR was the step at which Illumina TruSeq-compatible adapters and sample-specific barcodes were added. TapeStation and Qubit were used to check library quality and concentration, and 5 to 6.5 ng of each library went into the pool. The pooled libraries were sequenced with 2 x 100 bp reads and custom sequencing primers on an Illumina HiSeq2500 single-index Rapid Run. As for how the authors treated the data: PCR and sequencing errors were corrected by UMI-based consensus assembly using MiGEC version 1.2.6. MiXCR version 2.1.1 was used for V(D)J alignment, clonotype assembly and CDR3 extraction. Normalisation of gene usage, clonotype sharing and MAIT/NKT TCR abundance was achieved by analysing the top 1000, 10 000 and 20 000 clonotypes per sample. Diversity was computed as the inverse Simpson index with the vegan R package after downsampling to 27 000 UMIs. Paired Mann-Whitney U tests were applied to discordant twin pairs, with Benjamini-Hochberg correction for multiple testing. TCRdb reprocessed the sequencing reads and holds a single record per CDR3 protein sequence, with no DNA. These V and J calls derive from TCRdb rather than the authors' analysis. The sample's own table lists approximately 160,000 distinct CDR3 sequences. The top ten constitute under 3.5% of the sample.

Overall results and qualifications from the work: No single strong signal or clonotype linked to IBD turned up in the results, so the idea that one exists was not supported. The analysis was unable to tell different T cell subtypes apart. Measured by the inverse Simpson index, TCRbeta repertoire diversity was lower in IBD patients than in their healthy co-twins. No difference in repertoire similarity was observed between concordant and discordant twins, possibly owing to limited statistical power. Fewer clonotypes were shared with other individuals by IBD patients than by healthy twins, most markedly in patients showing signs of disease activity. Because patients received different immunosuppressive treatments, the repertoires may have picked up extra background noise and variability between individuals.

From each donor, an approximately 2.5 ml peripheral blood sample was drawn into PAXgene tubes and stored at -80 degrees C. Without T cell sorting, total RNA was isolated from whole blood using the PAXgene blood miRNA kit on an automated QIAcube. Peripheral blood from monozygotic twin pairs concordant or discordant for inflammatory bowel disease was subjected to deep TCRalpha and TCRbeta repertoire profiling with unique molecular barcoding. Smoking habits were recorded for all twin pairs, with individuals classified as current, former or never smokers. The cysteine opens and the phenylalanine closes a CDR3 of 14 amino acids. DNA is not on record. CDR1 and CDR2, per the germline V gene (reference sequence), are MNHEY and SMNVEV.

This clonotype originated in a human donor with ulcerative colitis or Crohn's disease, or a healthy co-twin of an affected twin (not recorded which). Sequencing input: blood. The rearranged chain carries TRBV27 and TRBJ2-7; TCRdb returns TRBD1, unconfirmable since there is no DNA. Here the CDR3 is given as CASSGPGHGYEQYF.